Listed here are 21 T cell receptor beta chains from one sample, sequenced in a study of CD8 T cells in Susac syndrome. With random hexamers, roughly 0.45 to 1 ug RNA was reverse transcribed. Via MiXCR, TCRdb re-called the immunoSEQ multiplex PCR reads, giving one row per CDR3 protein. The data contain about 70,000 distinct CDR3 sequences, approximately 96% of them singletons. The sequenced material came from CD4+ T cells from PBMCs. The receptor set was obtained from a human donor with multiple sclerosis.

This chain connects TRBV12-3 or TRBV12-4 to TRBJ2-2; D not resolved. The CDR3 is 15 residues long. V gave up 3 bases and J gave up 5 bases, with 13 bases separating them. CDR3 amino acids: CASSFAPVGTGELFF. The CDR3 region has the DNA TGTGCCAGCAGTTTCGCCCCGGTGGGAACCGGGGAGCTGTTTTTT.

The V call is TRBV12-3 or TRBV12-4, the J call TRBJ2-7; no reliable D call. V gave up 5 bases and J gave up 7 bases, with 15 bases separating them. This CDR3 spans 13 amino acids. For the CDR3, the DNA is TGTGCCAGCAGTAGGATCAGAAATGTGGAGCAGTACTTC. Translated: CASSRIRNVEQYF.

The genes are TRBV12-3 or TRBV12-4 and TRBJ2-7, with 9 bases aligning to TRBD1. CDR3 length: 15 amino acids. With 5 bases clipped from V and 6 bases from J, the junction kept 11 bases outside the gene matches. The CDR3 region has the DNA TGTGCCAGCAGTCACAAGGGACAGGGAAGGGCCGAGCAGTACTTC. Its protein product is CASSHKGQGRAEQYF.

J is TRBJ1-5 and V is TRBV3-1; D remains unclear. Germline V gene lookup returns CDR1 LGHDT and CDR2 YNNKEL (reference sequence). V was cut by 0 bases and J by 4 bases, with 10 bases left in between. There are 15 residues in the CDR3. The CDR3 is CASSQDSRQNQPQHF. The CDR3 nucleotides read TGTGCCAGCAGCCAAGATTCGAGGCAGAATCAGCCCCAGCATTTT. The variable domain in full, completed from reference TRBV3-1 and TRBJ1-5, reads DTAVSQTPKYLVTQMGNDKSIKCEQNLGHDTMYWYKQDSKKFLKIMFSYNNKELIINETVPNRFSPKSPDKAHLNLHINSLELGDSAVYFCASSQDSRQNQPQHFGDGTRLSIL.

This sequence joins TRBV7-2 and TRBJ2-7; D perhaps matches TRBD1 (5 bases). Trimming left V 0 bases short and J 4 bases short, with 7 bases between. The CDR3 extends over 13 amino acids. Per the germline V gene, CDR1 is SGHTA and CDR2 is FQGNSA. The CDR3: CASSLARQYEQYF. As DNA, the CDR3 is TGTGCCAGCAGCTTAGCTCGACAGTACGAGCAGTACTTC.

CDR3 sequence: CASSNWDSNFANTGELFF. In DNA form, the CDR3 reads TGTGCCAGTAGCAACTGGGACAGTAACTTCGCGAACACCGGGGAGCTGTTTTTT. This chain joins TRBV19 and TRBJ2-2; TRBD1 agrees at 7 bases. CDR3 length: 18 residues. Unmatched junction bases numbered 13, after V lost 6 bases and J lost 0 bases. Germline lookup yields CDR1 LNHDA and CDR2 SQIVND (reference sequence).

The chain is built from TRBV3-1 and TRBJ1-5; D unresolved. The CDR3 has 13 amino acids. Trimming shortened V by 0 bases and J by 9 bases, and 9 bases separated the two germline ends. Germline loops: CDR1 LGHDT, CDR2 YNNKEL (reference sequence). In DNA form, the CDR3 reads TGTGCCAGCAGCCAAGACCGCCCTGGGCCCCAGCATTTT. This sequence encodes CASSQDRPGPQHF.

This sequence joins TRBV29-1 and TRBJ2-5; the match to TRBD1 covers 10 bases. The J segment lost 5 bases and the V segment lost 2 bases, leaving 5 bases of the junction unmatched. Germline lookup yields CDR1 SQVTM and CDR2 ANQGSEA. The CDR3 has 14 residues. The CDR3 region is CSVESGTGVETQYF. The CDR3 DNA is TGCAGCGTTGAATCCGGGACAGGGGTTGAGACCCAGTACTTC.

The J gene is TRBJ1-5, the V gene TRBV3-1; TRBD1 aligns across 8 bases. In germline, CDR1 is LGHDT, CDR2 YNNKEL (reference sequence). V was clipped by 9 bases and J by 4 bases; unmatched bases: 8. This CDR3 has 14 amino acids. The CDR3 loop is CASEDRGSNQPQHF. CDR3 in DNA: TGTGCCAGTGAAGACAGGGGATCAAATCAGCCCCAGCATTTT.

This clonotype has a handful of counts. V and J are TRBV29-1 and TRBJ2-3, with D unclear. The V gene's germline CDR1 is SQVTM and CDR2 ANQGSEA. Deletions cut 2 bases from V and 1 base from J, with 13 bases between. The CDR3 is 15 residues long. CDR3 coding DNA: TGCAGCGTTGAAATTTTGGGGTTTGGCACAGATACGCAGTATTTT. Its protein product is CSVEILGFGTDTQYF.

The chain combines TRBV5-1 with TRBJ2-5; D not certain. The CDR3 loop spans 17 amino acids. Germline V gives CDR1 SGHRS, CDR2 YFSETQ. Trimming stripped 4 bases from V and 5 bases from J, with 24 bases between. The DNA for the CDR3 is TGCGCCAGCAGCCGAGCGAGTATATCGGCGGCCGGGGAGACCCAGTACTTC. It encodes CASSRASISAAGETQYF.

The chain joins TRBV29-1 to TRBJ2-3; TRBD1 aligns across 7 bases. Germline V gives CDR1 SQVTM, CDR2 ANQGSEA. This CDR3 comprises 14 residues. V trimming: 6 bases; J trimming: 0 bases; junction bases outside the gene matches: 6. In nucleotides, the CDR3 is TGCAGCGTCCGCCCCAGGGGGAGCACAGATACGCAGTATTTT. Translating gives CSVRPRGSTDTQYF.

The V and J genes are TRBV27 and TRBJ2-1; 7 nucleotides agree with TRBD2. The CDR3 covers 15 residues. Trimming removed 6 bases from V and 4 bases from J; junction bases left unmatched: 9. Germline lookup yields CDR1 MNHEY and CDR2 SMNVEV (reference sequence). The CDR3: CASSAAGLFYNEQFF. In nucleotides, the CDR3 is TGTGCCAGCAGCGCAGCGGGGCTATTTTACAATGAGCAGTTCTTC.

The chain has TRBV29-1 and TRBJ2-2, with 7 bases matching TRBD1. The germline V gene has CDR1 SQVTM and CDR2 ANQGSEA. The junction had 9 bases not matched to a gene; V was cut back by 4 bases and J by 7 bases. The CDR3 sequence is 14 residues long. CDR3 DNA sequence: TGCAGCGTTGGGGAAAGGGGGCTTCGCGGGGAGCTGTTTTTT. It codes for CSVGERGLRGELFF.

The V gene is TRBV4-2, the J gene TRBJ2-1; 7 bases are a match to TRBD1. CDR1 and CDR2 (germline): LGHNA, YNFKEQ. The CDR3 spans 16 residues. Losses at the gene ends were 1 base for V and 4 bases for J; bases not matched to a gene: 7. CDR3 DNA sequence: TGTGCCAGCAGCCAAGGGGCACAGGGGAGATACAATGAGCAGTTCTTC. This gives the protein CASSQGAQGRYNEQFF.

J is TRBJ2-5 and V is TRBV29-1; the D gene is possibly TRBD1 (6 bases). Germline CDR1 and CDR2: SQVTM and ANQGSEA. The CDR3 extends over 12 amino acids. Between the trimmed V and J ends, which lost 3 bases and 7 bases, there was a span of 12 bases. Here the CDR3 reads CSVDDRSWTQYF. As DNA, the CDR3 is TGCAGCGTTGACGACAGGTCATGGACCCAGTACTTC. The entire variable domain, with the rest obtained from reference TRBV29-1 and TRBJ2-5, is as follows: SAVISQKPSRDICQRGTSLTIQCQVDSQVTMMFWYRQQPGQSLTLIATANQGSEATYESGFVIDKFPISRPNLTFSTLTVSNMSPEDSSIYLCSVDDRSWTQYFGPGTRLLVL.

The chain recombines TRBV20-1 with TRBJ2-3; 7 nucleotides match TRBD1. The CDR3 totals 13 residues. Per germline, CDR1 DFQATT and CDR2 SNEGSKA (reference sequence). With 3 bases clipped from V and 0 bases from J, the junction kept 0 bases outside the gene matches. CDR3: CSARTGSTDTQYF. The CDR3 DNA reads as TGCAGTGCTAGGACAGGGAGCACAGATACGCAGTATTTT.

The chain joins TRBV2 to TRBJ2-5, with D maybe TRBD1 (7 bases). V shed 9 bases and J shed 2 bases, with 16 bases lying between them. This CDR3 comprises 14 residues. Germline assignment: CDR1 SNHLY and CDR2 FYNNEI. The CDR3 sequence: CASRAGGTQETQYF. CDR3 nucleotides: TGTGCCAGTCGGGCAGGGGGGACGCAAGAGACCCAGTACTTC.

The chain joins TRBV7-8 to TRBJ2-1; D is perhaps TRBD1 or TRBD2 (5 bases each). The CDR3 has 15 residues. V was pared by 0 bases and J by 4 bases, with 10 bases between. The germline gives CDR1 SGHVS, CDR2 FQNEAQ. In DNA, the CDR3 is TGTGCCAGCAGCTTAGCCTGGGGACCGTACAATGAGCAGTTCTTC. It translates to CASSLAWGPYNEQFF.

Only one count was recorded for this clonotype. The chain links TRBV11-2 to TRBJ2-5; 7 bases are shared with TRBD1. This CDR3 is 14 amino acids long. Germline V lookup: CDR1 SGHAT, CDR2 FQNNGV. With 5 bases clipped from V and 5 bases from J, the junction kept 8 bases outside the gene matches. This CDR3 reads CASSIRDSVETQYF. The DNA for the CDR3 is TGTGCCAGCAGCATCCGGGACAGTGTGGAGACCCAGTACTTC.

The CDR3 spells CASSLRGTGEGDTQYF. The DNA for the CDR3 is TGTGCCAGCAGCCTACGGGGGACAGGGGAAGGAGATACGCAGTATTTT. This chain connects TRBV12-3 or TRBV12-4 to TRBJ2-3, with 10 bases lining up with TRBD1. V was clipped by 6 bases and J by 5 bases; unmatched bases: 11. This CDR3 region has 16 residues.